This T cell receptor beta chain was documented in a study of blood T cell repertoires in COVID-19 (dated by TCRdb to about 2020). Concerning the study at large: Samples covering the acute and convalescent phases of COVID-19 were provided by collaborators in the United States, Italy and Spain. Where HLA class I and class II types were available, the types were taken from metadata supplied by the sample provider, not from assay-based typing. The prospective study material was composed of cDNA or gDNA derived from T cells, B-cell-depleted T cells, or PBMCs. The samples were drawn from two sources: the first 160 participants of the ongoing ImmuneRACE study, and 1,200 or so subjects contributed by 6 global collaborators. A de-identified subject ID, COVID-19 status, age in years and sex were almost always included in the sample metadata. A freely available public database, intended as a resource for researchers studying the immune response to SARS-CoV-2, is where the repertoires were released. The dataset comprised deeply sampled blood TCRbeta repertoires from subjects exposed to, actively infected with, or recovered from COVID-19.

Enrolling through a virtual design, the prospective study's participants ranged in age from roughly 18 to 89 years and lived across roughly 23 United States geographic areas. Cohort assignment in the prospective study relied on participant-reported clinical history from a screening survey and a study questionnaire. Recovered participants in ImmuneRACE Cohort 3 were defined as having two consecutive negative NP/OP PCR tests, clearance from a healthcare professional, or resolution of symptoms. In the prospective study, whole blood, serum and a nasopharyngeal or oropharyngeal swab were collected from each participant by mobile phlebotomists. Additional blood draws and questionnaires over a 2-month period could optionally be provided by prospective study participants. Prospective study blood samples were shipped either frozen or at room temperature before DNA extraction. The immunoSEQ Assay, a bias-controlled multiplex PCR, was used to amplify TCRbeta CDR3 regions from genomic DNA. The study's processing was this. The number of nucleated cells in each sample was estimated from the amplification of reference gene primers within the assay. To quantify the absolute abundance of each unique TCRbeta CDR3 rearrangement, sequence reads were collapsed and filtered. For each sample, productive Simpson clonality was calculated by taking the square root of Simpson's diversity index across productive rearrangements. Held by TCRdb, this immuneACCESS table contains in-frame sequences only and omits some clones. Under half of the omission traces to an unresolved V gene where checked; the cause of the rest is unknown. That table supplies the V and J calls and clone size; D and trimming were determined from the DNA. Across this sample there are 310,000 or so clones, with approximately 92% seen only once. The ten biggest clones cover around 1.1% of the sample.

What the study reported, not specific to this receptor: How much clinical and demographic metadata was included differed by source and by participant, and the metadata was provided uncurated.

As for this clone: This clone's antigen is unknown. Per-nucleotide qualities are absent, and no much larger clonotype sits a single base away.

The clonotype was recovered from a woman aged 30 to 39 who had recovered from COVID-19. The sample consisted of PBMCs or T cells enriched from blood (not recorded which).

CDR3 sequence: CASSPILPVGRWTEAFF. The DNA sequence follows: TGTGCCAGCAGTCCTATCCTACCGGTCGGGAGGTGGACTGAAGCTTTCTTT. The chain links TRBV27 with TRBJ1-1, with the D segment identity uncertain. The junction carries 24 bases between V and J, which are trimmed by 5 bases and 5 bases respectively. According to the germline V gene (reference sequence), CDR1 reads MNHEY and CDR2 reads SMNVEV. The CDR3, from cysteine to phenylalanine, totals 17 residues. Just CDR3 DNA is preserved here, 51 bases in frame from base 1.